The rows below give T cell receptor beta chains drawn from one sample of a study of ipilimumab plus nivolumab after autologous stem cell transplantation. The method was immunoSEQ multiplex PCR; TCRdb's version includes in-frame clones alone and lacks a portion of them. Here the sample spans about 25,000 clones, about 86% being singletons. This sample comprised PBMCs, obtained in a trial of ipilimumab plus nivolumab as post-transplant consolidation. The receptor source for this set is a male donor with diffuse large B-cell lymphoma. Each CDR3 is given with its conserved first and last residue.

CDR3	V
CASSEQGNGEKLFF	TRBV2
CASSKVDSTTYEQYF	TRBV19
CASSQMNETGNQPQHF	TRBV23-1
CASSEVDLIQPQHF	TRBV6-1
CASSPRGTALRTNEKLFF	TRBV4-1
CASSPMGQGDYEQYF	TRBV18
CASSTLGLSPDTQYF	TRBV5-4
CASSNRGQYSNQPQHF	TRBV19
CATSRGAETVQYF	TRBV15
CARTGIVDTEAFF	TRBV12-5
CASGLAGGRETQYF	TRBV12-5
CASSPSGGTLGEQFF	TRBV13
CAISEDVGRGYTF	TRBV10-3
CASSAVEGTKPQHF	TRBV5-1
CASRLLGELFF	TRBV2
CASGPSSGELFF	TRBV30
CASSPPGGTGASEQYF	TRBV18
CATSSYAGLAATGELFF	TRBV15
CASSLQATGTQYF	TRBV7-2
CSAPGGNTEAFF	TRBV29-1
CASGLAGIYNEQFF	TRBV7-2
CASSRGDTQYF	TRBV16
CASSQDLGSGNTIYF	TRBV4-3
CASRPWTGGLQETQYF	TRBV2
CASSQAYGGGTQYF	TRBV4-3
CASSDSLGPSDEQFF	TRBV2
CASSIARNQPQHF	TRBV19
CASSLLPGELFF	TRBV27
CASSPLHTDTQYF	TRBV7-9
CASSQRSTDTQYF	TRBV4-3
CASSVGTSGGYEQYF	TRBV5-1
CASSPPGQWVTTEAFF	TRBV7-6
CASSSGTGISYEQYF	TRBV5-1
CASSYVGGAGNEKLFF	TRBV6-6
CASSLGGMNTGELFF	TRBV14
CASRMGQGNQPQHF	TRBV6-5
CASSRRTGRGANVLTF	TRBV27
CASSLDFYEQYF	TRBV2
CASRDGVRRDTQYF	TRBV18
CASTPGSGTSYNEQFF	TRBV19